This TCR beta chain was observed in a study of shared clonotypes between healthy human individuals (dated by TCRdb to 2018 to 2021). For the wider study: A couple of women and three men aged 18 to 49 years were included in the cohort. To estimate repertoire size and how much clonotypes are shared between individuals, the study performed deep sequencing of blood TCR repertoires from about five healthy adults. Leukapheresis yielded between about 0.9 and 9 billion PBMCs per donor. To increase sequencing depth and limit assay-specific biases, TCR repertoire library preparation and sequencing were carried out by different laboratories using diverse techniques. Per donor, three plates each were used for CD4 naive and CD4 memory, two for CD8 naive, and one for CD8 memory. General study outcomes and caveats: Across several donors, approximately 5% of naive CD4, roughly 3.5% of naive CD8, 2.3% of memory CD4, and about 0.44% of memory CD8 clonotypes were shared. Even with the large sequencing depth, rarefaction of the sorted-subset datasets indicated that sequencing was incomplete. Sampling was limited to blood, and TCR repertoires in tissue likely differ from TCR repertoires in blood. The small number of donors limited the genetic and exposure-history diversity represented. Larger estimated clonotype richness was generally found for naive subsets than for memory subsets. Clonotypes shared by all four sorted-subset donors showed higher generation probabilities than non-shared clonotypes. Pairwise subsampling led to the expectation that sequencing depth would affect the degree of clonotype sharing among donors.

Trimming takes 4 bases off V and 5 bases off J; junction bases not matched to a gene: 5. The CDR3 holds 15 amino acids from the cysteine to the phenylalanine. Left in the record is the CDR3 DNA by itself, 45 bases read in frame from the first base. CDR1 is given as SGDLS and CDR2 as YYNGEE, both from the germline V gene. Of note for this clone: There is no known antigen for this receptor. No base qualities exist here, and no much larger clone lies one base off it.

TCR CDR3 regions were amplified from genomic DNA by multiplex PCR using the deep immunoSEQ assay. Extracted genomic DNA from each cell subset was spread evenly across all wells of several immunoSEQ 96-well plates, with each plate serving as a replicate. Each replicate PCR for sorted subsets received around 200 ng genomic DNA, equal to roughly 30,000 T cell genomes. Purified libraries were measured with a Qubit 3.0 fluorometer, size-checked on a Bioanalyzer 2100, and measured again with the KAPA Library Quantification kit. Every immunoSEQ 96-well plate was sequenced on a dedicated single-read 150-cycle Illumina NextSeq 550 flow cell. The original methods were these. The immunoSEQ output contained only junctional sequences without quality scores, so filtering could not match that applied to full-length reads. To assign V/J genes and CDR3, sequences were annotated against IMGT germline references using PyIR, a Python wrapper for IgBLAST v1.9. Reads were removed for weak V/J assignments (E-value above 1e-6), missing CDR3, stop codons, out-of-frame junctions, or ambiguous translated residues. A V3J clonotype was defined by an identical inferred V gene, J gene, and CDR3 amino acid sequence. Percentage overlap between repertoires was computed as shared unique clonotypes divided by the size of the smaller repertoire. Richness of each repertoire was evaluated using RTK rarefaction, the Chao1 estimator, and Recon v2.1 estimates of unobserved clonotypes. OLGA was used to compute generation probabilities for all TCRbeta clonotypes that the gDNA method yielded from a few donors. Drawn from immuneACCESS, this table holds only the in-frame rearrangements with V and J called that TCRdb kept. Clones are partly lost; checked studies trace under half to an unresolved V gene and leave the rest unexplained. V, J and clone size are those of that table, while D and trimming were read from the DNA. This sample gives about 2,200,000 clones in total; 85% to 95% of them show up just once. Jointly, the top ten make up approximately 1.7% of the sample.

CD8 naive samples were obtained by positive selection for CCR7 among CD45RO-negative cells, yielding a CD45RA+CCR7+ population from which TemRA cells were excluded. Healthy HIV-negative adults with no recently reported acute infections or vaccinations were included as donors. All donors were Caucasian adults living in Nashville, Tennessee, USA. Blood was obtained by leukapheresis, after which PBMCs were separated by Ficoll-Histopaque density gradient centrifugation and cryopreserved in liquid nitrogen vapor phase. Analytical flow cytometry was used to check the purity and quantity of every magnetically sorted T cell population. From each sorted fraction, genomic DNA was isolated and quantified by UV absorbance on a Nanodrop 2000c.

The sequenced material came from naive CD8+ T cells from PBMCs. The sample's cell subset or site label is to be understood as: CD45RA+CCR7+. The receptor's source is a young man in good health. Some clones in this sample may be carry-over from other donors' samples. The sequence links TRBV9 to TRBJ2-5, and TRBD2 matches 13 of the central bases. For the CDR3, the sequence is CASSPGTSGTETQYF. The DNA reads TGTGCCAGCAGCCCCGGGACTAGCGGGACGGAGACCCAGTACTTC.